This T cell receptor beta chain was captured in a study of Ad26.COV2.S vaccination and SARS-CoV-2 variants. In the study overall: As a participant in COV1001, the donor was in the Ad26.COV2.S trial arm. Study outcomes and limitations: Overall T cell responses may have been underestimated by the analyses of TCR breadth and depth.

TCRdb keeps only in-frame clones here, not all; method: immunoSEQ multiplex PCR. The table shows about 390,000 clones, with about 90% occurring only once. About this clone itself: Antigen specificity is unknown.

Treatment given: some 19 received Ad26.COV2.S at low or high dose, single or two shots; 5 received placebo; per-sample allocation not given. Repertoires come from day 63 after the first vaccine or placebo injection. Boston provided a donor who was an adult aged 18-55 years. SARS-CoV-2 spike from the Wuhan strain was encoded by the vaccine, an Ad26 vector. This clonotype originated in a person aged 18-60 years who received the Ad26.COV2.S COVID-19 vaccine or a placebo. Sequencing used peripheral blood, obtained in a trial of Ad26.COV2.S vaccine versus placebo.

The CDR3, as DNA: TGTGCCAGCAGTGGGACAACAGGGGGCGAGCCCTACGAGCAGTACTTC. It translates to CASSGTTGGEPYEQYF. The chain links TRBV6-1 to TRBJ2-7; 9 bases map to TRBD1. The CDR3 runs 16 residues. Trimming took 4 bases from V and 2 from J; bases not matched to a gene: 9. Germline lookup yields CDR1 MNHNS and CDR2 SASEGT.